This TCR beta chain is drawn from a study of graft-versus-host responses after intestinal transplantation. Turning to the study itself: Anti-thymocyte globulin induction was given to all recipients, followed by tacrolimus and steroids for 2 to 3 years.

The germline CDR1 and CDR2 sequences are MGHRA and YSYEKL. J gave up 3 bases and V 1 base, and 7 bases lay outside the gene matches. This CDR3 is 17 amino acids long. Study observations and caveats: The marrow of recipients harbored GvH clones, and ileum or blood showed some of them first. An association linked early post-transplant HvG declines with peak circulating GvH clone levels.

As for this clone: Antigen unknown.

Repertoires were generated with immunoSEQ multiplex PCR, while TCRdb's copy carries only in-frame clones and drops some. Altogether about 25,000 clones are present, about 95% being singletons, with the ten largest covering around 0.82%. V gene TRBV4-1 combines with J gene TRBJ2-1; 9 nucleotides match TRBD1. The receptor comes from a human patient who received an intestinal transplant, so some T cells may come from the graft donor. Sequencing used PBMCs, obtained approximately 32 days after intestinal transplant. CDR3 nucleotides: TGCGCCAGCAGCCAAGGACCCCCGGGACAGGGCTACAATGAGCAGTTCTTC. This translates into CASSQGPPGQGYNEQFF.